This entry is about one T cell receptor beta chain. Its target is unknown. The data belong to a study of glioma-infiltrating T cells. Trimming left V 10 bases short and J 4 bases short, with 8 bases between. The length of the CDR3 is 11 residues. Per germline, CDR1 MNHEY and CDR2 SVGAGI. Broader study findings: Very few CDR3 sequences were shared between tissue and blood. Above-expected tissue-blood divergence occurred in all gliomas, most in low-grade ones.

The iRepertoire nested amplicon-rescue multiplex PCR amplified TCR alpha and beta CDR3s from RNA. One-step reverse transcription and amplification started from about 100-400 ng of tissue mRNA or PBMC total RNA. In TCRdb, the multiplex PCR reads were re-called with MiXCR into one record per CDR3 protein. The table records around 190,000 distinct CDR3 sequences, around 45% of them present only once. The chain joins TRBV6-5 to TRBJ2-1; D not resolved. This clonotype originated in a human donor with low-grade glioma or glioblastoma, undergoing nonglioma brain surgery, or in good health (not recorded which). The sequencing sample was made of glioma tissue, nonneoplastic brain tissue, or PBMCs (not recorded which). The CDR3 region is CAIERYNEQFF. The CDR3 bases are TGTGCCATTGAGAGGTACAATGAGCAGTTCTTC.